This record looks at one T cell receptor (beta chain) sequence and its context. What it recognizes is unknown. All of the isolated RNA was reverse transcribed, so expressed TCRB transcripts were sequenced. Several million reads was the average for naive, central memory and regulatory T cell samples. The table came from immunoSEQ multiplex PCR; TCRdb's copy has only in-frame clones and leaves some out. The data hold about 410,000 clones, with approximately 15% observed a single time. CDR3 length: 14 amino acids. The germline V gene has CDR1 MGHDK and CDR2 SYGVNS. V gave up 5 bases and J gave up 7 bases, with 18 bases separating them. This specimen comes from a study of beta chain features in type 1 diabetes. General observations from the study: Small HLA sub-analyses could not settle whether HLA shapes TCRB rearrangement.

This clonotype was obtained from a man aged 25 to 40 in good health. V is TRBV25-1 and J is TRBJ2-7; weak D call: TRBD1 (6 bases). The sample taken for sequencing was naive CD4+ T cells from blood. CDR3 bases: TGTGCCAGCAGTCCCGACAGGACTTTACGGGAGCAGTACTTC. The encoded protein is CASSPDRTLREQYF.